Listed here are 2 T cell receptor beta chains from one sample, sequenced in a study of Ad26.COV2.S vaccination and SARS-CoV-2 variants. Clones were sequenced by immunoSEQ multiplex PCR, and TCRdb holds only the in-frame ones, with some missing. The sample includes over 110,000 clones, 86% of them seen just once. The sequencing here drew on peripheral blood, taken after recovery from COVID-19. The receptors originated from a human donor who had recovered from COVID-19.

CDR3 amino acids: CASSPGSSTGETQYF. Here the CDR3 DNA reads TGTGCCAGCAGCCCCGGATCCTCGACAGGCGAGACCCAGTACTTC. The V gene is TRBV7-9, the J gene TRBJ2-5, with D perhaps TRBD1 (6 bases). V was cut by 5 bases and J by 5 bases, with 18 bases left in between. The CDR3 loop spans 15 amino acids. The germline V gene encodes CDR1 SEHNR and CDR2 FQNEAQ (reference sequence).

The gene calls are TRBV28 and TRBJ2-2; 9 bases line up with TRBD1. V trimming: 6 bases; J trimming: 6 bases; junction bases outside the gene matches: 8. The CDR3 loop spans 15 amino acids. Germline V gene lookup returns CDR1 MDHEN and CDR2 SYDVKM. CDR3 DNA: TGTGCCAGCAGCAAAACCACAGGGGGCCCCGGGGAGCTGTTTTTT. Translated: CASSKTTGGPGELFF. Complete variable domain (other parts from reference TRBV28 and TRBJ2-2): DVKVTQSSRYLVKRTGEKVFLECVQDMDHENMFWYRQDPGLGLRLIYFSYDVKMKEKGDIPEGYSVSREKKERFSLILESASTNQTSMYLCASSKTTGGPGELFFGEGSRLTVL.